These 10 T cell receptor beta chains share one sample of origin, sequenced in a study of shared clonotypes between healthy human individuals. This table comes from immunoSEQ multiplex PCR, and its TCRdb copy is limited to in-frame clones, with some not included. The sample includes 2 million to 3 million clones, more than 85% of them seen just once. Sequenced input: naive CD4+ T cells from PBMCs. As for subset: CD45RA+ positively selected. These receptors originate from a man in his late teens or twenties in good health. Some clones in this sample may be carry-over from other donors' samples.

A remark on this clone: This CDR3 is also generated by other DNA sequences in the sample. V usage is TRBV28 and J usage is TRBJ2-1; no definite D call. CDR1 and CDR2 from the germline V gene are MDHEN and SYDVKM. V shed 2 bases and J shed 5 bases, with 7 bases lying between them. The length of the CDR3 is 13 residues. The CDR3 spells CASSLPQDNEQFF. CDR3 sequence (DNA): TGTGCCAGCAGTTTACCTCAGGACAATGAGCAGTTCTTC.

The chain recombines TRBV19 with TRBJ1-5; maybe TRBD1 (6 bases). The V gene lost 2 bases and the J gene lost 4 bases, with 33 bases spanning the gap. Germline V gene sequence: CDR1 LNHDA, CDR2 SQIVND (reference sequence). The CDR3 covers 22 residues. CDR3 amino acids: CASSITRMGGQPGTIPNQPQHF. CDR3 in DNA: TGTGCCAGTAGTATAACTCGAATGGGGGGGCAGCCGGGAACTATACCTAATCAGCCCCAGCATTTT.

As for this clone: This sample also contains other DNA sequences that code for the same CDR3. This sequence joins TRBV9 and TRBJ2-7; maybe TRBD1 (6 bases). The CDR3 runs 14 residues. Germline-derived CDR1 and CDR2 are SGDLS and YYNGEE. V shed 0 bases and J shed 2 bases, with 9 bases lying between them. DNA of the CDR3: TGTGCCAGCAGCGTAGATGGGGGCACCTACGAGCAGTACTTC. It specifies CASSVDGGTYEQYF.

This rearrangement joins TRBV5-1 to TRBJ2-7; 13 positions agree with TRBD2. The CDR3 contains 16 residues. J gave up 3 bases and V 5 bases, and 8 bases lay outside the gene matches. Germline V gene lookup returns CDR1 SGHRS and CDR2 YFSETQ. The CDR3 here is CASSTGLAGDLYEQYF. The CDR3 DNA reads TGCGCCAGCAGTACCGGACTAGCGGGAGACCTCTACGAGCAGTACTTC. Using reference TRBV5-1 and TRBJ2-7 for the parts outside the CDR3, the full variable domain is KAGVTQTPRYLIKTRGQQVTLSCSPISGHRSVSWYQQTPGQGLQFLFEYFSETQRNKGNFPGRFSGRQFSNSRSEMNVSTLELGDSALYLCASSTGLAGDLYEQYFGPGTRLTVT.

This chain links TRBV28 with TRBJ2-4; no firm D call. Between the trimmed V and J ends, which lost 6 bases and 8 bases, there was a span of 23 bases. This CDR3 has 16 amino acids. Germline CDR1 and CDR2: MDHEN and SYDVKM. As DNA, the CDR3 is TGTGCCAGCAGAAAACTGGGCTCTACGCCATGGGACATTCAGTACTTC. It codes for CASRKLGSTPWDIQYF.

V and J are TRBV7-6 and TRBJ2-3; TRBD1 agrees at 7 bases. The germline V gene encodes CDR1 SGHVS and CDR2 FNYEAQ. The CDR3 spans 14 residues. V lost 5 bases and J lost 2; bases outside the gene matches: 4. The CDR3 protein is CASSTGQFTDTQYF. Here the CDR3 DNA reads TGTGCCAGCAGCACGGGACAGTTCACAGATACGCAGTATTTT.

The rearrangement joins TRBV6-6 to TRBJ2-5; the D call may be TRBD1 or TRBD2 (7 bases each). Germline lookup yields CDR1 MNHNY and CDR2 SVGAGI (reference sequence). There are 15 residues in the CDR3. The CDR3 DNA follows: TGTGCGGTCCGGCCTAGCGGAGGGGGCCGTGAGACCCAGTACTTC. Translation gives CAVRPSGGGRETQYF.

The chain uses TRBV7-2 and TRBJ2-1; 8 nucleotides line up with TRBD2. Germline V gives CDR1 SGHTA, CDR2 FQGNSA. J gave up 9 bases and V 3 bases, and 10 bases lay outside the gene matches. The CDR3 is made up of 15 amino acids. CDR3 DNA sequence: TGTGCCAGCAGCTTTACTAGCGGAGAGGAGTTTGAGCAGTTCTTC. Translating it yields CASSFTSGEEFEQFF.

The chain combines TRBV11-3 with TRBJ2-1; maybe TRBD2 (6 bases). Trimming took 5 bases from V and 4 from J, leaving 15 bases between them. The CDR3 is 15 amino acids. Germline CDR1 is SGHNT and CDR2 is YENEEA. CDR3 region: CASSPGRLGYNEQFF. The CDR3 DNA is TGTGCCAGCAGCCCGGGGCGACTAGGATACAATGAGCAGTTCTTC.

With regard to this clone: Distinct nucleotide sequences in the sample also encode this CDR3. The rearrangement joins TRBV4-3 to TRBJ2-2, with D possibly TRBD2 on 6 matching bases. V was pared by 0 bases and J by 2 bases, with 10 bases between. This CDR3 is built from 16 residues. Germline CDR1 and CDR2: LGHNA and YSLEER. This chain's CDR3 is CASSQETGANTGELFF. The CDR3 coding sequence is TGCGCCAGCAGCCAAGAAACGGGAGCAAACACCGGGGAGCTGTTTTTT.